This T cell receptor beta chain was retrieved from a study of spatial heterogeneity in lung cancer. Study information: The study consistently detected more beta-chain than alpha-chain sequences. Findings of the study overall: How many expanded intratumoral alpha and beta TCRs were present tracked the tumor mutation count, which was a count of nonsynonymous mutations.

Time point given: sample taken at primary tumor resection. Donors were under 90 untreated early-stage non-small cell lung cancer patients. Frozen PBMC, nontumor lung or tumor provided whole RNA, which was sequenced unsorted. TCRdb reprocessed the 5' RACE reads with MiXCR, giving one entry per CDR3 protein. The sample consists of several thousand distinct CDR3 sequences, 15% of them appearing once. In this sample, this clonotype turned up many times. Its antigen is not identified. This beta chain is a stray read from a library made for alpha chains; its abundance is not meaningful. The source of this sequence is a female donor with early-stage non-small cell lung cancer. The sequenced sample was lung tumor tissue, obtained at surgery.

The CDR3 nucleotides are TGTGCCAGCAGCAGGGACGGGAGAAACACCATATATTTT. This gives the protein CASSRDGRNTIYF. The genes are TRBV6-6 and TRBJ1-3; TRBD1 is a possible D gene (5 bases). Germline assignment: CDR1 MNHNY and CDR2 SVGAGI (reference sequence). Between the trimmed V and J ends, which lost 6 bases and 5 bases, there was a span of 11 bases. This CDR3 region has 13 residues.